This TCR beta chain was retrieved from a study of blood T cell repertoires in COVID-19. Participants were aged about 18 to 100 years from about two dozen US areas. The study assigned cohorts using participant-reported clinical history. Exposed study participants had met a COVID-19 case within 2 weeks before entry. A single count supports this clone. Source study methods: It was from reference gene primer amplification that nucleated cell counts were estimated. Generated by immunoSEQ multiplex PCR, the TCRdb table keeps only in-frame clones and is missing some. V and J calls and clone size come straight from that table; D and trimming were deduced from the DNA. The sample shows 350,000 to 400,000 clones, 90% to 95% of them seen only once. This TCR derives from a woman between 40 and 55 years old who had been exposed to COVID-19. Sequencing used PBMCs or T cells enriched from blood (not recorded which).

CDR3 sequence: CASSSDGTGFTEAFF. DNA for the CDR3: TGTGCCAGCAGCTCGGACGGGACAGGGTTCACTGAAGCTTTCTTT. The genes are TRBV5-5 and TRBJ1-1, with 9 nucleotides matching TRBD1. The V and J ends lost 3 bases and 4 bases, in that order; junction bases with no gene match: 7. Per the germline V gene, CDR1 is SGHKS and CDR2 is YYEKEE (reference sequence). The CDR3 has 15 residues. The full variable domain, its missing parts supplied by reference TRBV5-5 and TRBJ1-1, is DAGVTQSPTHLIKTRGQQVTLRCSPISGHKSVSWYQQVLGQGPQFIFQYYEKEERGRGNFPDRFSARQFPNYSSELNVNALLLGDSALYLCASSSDGTGFTEAFFGQGTRLTVV.